The source of this T cell receptor (beta chain) is a study of blood T cell repertoires in COVID-19. Across the study: There were acute and convalescent COVID-19 samples, and they came from the United States, Italy and Spain. T cells, B-cell-depleted T cells, or PBMCs supplied cDNA or gDNA.

This clone has just one count. In the original processing: Estimates of nucleated cell counts were drawn from the amplification of reference gene primers. Data came from immunoSEQ multiplex PCR; TCRdb stores just in-frame clones and leaves some out. The V and J calls and clone size are taken from that table; D and trimming were inferred from the DNA. The sample includes 350,000 or so clones, 85% to 90% seen only once; the top ten take about 6.8%. Germline CDR1 reads LNHDA; CDR2 reads SQIVND (reference sequence). CDR3 size: 15 residues. V gave up 1 base and J gave up 5 bases, with 14 bases separating them.

The chain links TRBV19 to TRBJ2-5; D is possibly TRBD2 (6 bases). The sample was peripheral blood. This TCR came from a man aged 18 to 29 with active or convalescent COVID-19. CDR3 DNA: TGTGCCAGTAGTATAGGCTTCGATGGGGGGGAGACCCAGTACTTC. Protein sequence: CASSIGFDGGETQYF.